This is a list of T cell receptor beta chains from one sample in a study of response to subunit inactivated influenza vaccine. Each CDR3 protein is one row after TCRdb ran MiXCR on the RT-PCR reads. The sample has 500,000 to 550,000 distinct CDR3 sequences, 6.5% to 8% seen once. The sequenced sample was PBMCs from blood, obtained less than 30 months after vaccination. The source of these receptors is a man between 50 and 75 years old who received an inactivated influenza vaccine. The conserved cysteine and the conserved F or W are not part of the CDR3 here. Not all rows give a size; the values are once, few, many and, for expanded clones, a class.

few	TRBV20-1	SAISWETDTQY
few	TRBV18	ASSTNGNSYEQY
.	TRBV29-1	SVEEGV
.	TRBV29-1	STKPPNVVTGPQNQPQH
.	TRBV5-1	ASSLGGRDTEAF
.	TRBV3-1	ASSQTSGVLAKNIQY
few	TRBV28	ASRWGVTDTQY
many	TRBV28	ASSLWGTSGRADTQY
many	TRBV3-1	ASSQVYGTEAF
.	TRBV20-1	SARELRGQETQY